The 29 T cell receptor beta chains given below trace back to one sample, sequenced in a study of T cell changes during pregnancy in multiple sclerosis (dated by TCRdb to the late 2010s). The library was built by means of the immunoSEQ multiplex PCR assay. TCRdb retrieved this table from immuneACCESS and kept in-frame rearrangements only. Not all clones are present; in checked studies, unresolved V genes account for under half, and no reason is known for the remainder. Counted in this sample were over 25,000 clones; about 89% of them appeared once. The ten largest make up less than 9% of the sample. The sample was CD8+ T cells from peripheral blood mononuclear cells, taken before pregnancy. The receptors were gathered from a female donor with multiple sclerosis, enrolled in a pregnancy study.

The V call is TRBV6-6, the J call TRBJ2-2; unclear D gene. V was trimmed by 7 bases and J by 5 bases, leaving 20 bases between them. The germline V gene has CDR1 MNHNY and CDR2 SVGAGI (reference sequence). The CDR3 runs to 16 residues. The CDR3 nucleotides are TGTGCCAGCATCTTCCTAGGAGAGGCTCGGACCGGGGAGCTGTTTTTT. The encoded protein is CASIFLGEARTGELFF.

V and J are TRBV6-5 and TRBJ2-3; tentative D call: TRBD2 (5 bases). CDR3 length: 13 residues. Germline lookup yields CDR1 MNHEY and CDR2 SVGAGI. V gave up 7 bases and J gave up 4 bases, with 12 bases separating them. In DNA form, the CDR3 reads TGTGCCAGCAATCCGACGGAGGCAGATACGCAGTATTTT. This translates into CASNPTEADTQYF.

This clone appeared a single time. The rearrangement joins TRBV5-6 to TRBJ1-1, with 7 bases matching TRBD1. J gave up 3 bases and V 5 bases, and 7 bases lay outside the gene matches. Germline-derived CDR1 and CDR2 are SGHDT and YYEEEE. The CDR3 sequence is 14 residues long. DNA of the CDR3: TGTGCCAGCAGGGAGGGGGCGCTGGACACTGAAGCTTTCTTT. It is translated as CASREGALDTEAFF.

The chain recombines TRBV29-1 with TRBJ2-1; the D is unclear. Trimming shortened V by 0 bases and J by 4 bases, and 7 bases separated the two germline ends. Germline V gene lookup returns CDR1 SQVTM and CDR2 ANQGSEA. The CDR3 totals 13 residues. CDR3 protein: CSVEELKYNEQFF. Written as DNA, the CDR3 is TGCAGCGTTGAAGAACTAAAGTACAATGAGCAGTTCTTC.

The chain is built from TRBV21-1 and TRBJ2-2; the table's TRBD2 call for D was not verified on the DNA. TRBV21-1 is classified as a pseudogene. CDR3 length equals 15 residues. DNA of the CDR3: TGTGCCAGCAGCAAGAATGGGACTCTCACCGGGGAGCTGTTTTTT. The encoded protein is CASSKNGTLTGELFF.

This chain uses TRBV28 with TRBJ2-7; maybe TRBD2 (5 bases). V lost 6 bases to trimming and J lost 3 bases, with 18 bases between them. CDR3 length: 15 residues. Germline loops: CDR1 MDHEN, CDR2 SYDVKM. The CDR3 region has the DNA TGTGCCAGCAGACCCATTCGGAGGACGGACTACGAGCAGTACTTC. This sequence encodes CASRPIRRTDYEQYF.

The chain recombines TRBV27 with TRBJ2-7; D is perhaps TRBD2 (6 bases). The CDR3 consists of 14 residues. Trimming left V 1 base short and J 6 bases short, with 13 bases between. From germline, CDR1 is MNHEY and CDR2 SMNVEV (reference sequence). The CDR3 sequence: CASSLYGGITEQYF. The CDR3 region has the DNA TGTGCCAGCAGTTTATACGGGGGAATCACCGAGCAGTACTTC.

The chain is built from TRBV7-8 and TRBJ2-5; 13 bases fit TRBD2. V dropped 5 bases and J dropped 5; count of bases not matched to a gene: 8. In germline, CDR1 is SGHVS, CDR2 FQNEAQ. The CDR3 covers 16 residues. Here the CDR3 DNA reads TGTGCCAGCAGCATACTAGCGGGGGGGCTAGGGGAGACCCAGTACTTC. Protein product: CASSILAGGLGETQYF. The full variable domain, its missing parts supplied by reference TRBV7-8 and TRBJ2-5, is GAGVSQSPRYKVAKRGQDVALRCDPISGHVSLFWYQQALGQGPEFLTYFQNEAQLDKSGLPSDRFFAERPEGSVSTLKIQRTQQEDSAVYLCASSILAGGLGETQYFGPGTRLLVL.

This clone is medium-sized within its sample. The rearrangement links TRBV27 to TRBJ1-2; 10 nucleotides align to TRBD1. This CDR3 comprises 16 residues. Trimming at V came to 6 bases and at J to 6 bases, leaving 13 bases not matched to a gene. CDR1 MNHEY and CDR2 SMNVEV come from the germline V gene (reference sequence). CDR3 bases: TGTGCCAGCAGGAGGCTCCGGGACAGGGGAGTGAATGGCTACACCTTC. It yields the protein CASRRLRDRGVNGYTF.

The chain carries TRBV28 and TRBJ1-3; D unclear. Germline V gene data show CDR1 as MDHEN and CDR2 as SYDVKM. This CDR3 is 16 amino acids long. Trimming cost V 5 bases and J 3 bases, with 17 bases left between them. The CDR3 spells CASSTWTEVLGNTIYF. The CDR3 DNA reads TGTGCCAGCAGTACCTGGACGGAGGTCCTTGGAAACACCATATATTTT.

This clone was found once. This chain links TRBV6-4 with TRBJ2-2; 11 bases match TRBD2. J was trimmed by 3 bases and V by 0 bases; bases with no gene match: 0. Germline V lookup: CDR1 MRHNA, CDR2 SNTAGT. The CDR3 consists of 16 residues. Here the CDR3 DNA reads TGTGCCAGCAGTGACTCGACTAGCGGGGACACCGGGGAGCTGTTTTTT. It yields the protein CASSDSTSGDTGELFF.

As for this clone: One base away lies a much larger clone, so this may be a sequencing read error. This chain connects TRBV6-4 to TRBJ2-1, with TRBD2 matching over 9 bases. J was trimmed by 4 bases and V by 3 bases; bases with no gene match: 4. The V gene's germline CDR1 is MRHNA and CDR2 SNTAGT. This CDR3 has 15 amino acids. The CDR3 reads CASSEASGEYNEQFF. CDR3 nucleotide sequence: TGTGCCAGCAGTGAAGCTAGCGGGGAGTACAATGAGCAGTTCTTC.

V usage is TRBV10-2 and J usage is TRBJ2-5, with D possibly TRBD1 on 5 matching bases. The CDR3 consists of 15 residues. Germline V gene sequence: CDR1 WSHSY, CDR2 SAAADI. V gave up 3 bases and J gave up 0 bases, with 11 bases separating them. The CDR3 sequence: CASSEGVAYQETQYF. Here the CDR3 DNA reads TGCGCCAGCAGTGAAGGGGTAGCTTACCAAGAGACCCAGTACTTC.

This chain joins TRBV5-1 and TRBJ2-1; 12 bases are a match to TRBD2. Losses at the gene ends were 5 bases for V and 8 bases for J; bases not matched to a gene: 2. CDR3 length: 13 residues. CDR1 is SGHRS and CDR2 is YFSETQ in the germline V gene. The DNA for the CDR3 is TGCGCCAGCAGAACTAGCGGGGGGTATGAGCAGTTCTTC. Protein: CASRTSGGYEQFF.

The genes are TRBV30 and TRBJ1-1; no reliable D call. Per germline, CDR1 GTSNPN and CDR2 SVGIG (reference sequence). The ends were cut back, 5 bases at V and 4 bases at J, with 11 bases in the middle. This CDR3 has 12 residues. Here the CDR3 DNA reads TGTGCCTGGGGAGGGCACGGCACTGAAGCTTTCTTT. Its translation is CAWGGHGTEAFF.

The CDR3 DNA sequence: TGTGCCAGCAGCGTAGGGGTGAGGTCCCAAGAGACCCAGTACTTC. It specifies CASSVGVRSQETQYF. The rearrangement joins TRBV9 to TRBJ2-5, with unresolved D. The germline gives CDR1 SGDLS, CDR2 YYNGEE. There are 15 residues in the CDR3. V was shortened by 0 bases and J by 1 base, with 10 bases between the two germline ends.

The chain has TRBV2 and TRBJ2-2; D is possibly TRBD2 (7 bases). CDR1 and CDR2 (germline): SNHLY, FYNNEI. The CDR3 runs to 14 residues. V was clipped by 4 bases and J by 6 bases, with 12 bases between them. The DNA for the CDR3 is TGTGCCAGCAGTGTAGGGGGGGCGGCCGGGGAGCTGTTTTTT. Translation gives CASSVGGAAGELFF.

This sequence joins TRBV6-1 and TRBJ1-6, with TRBD1 matching 7 bases. The CDR3 spans 14 residues. The V gene's germline CDR1 is MNHNS and CDR2 SASEGT. The ends lost 6 bases at V and 10 bases at J; junction bases unmatched: 9. CDR3: CASRTTGPGSPLHF. CDR3 in DNA: TGTGCCAGCAGGACGACAGGGCCCGGCTCACCCCTCCACTTT.

This chain links TRBV13 with TRBJ1-1, with a weak D call TRBD1 (5 bases). This CDR3 spans 17 amino acids. Between the trimmed V and J ends, which lost 1 base and 3 bases, there was a span of 18 bases. CDR1 and CDR2 from the germline V gene are PRHDT and FYEKMQ (reference sequence). In DNA form, the CDR3 reads TGTGCCAGCAGCTTAGAAGGTTACGGGGGATGGGACACTGAAGCTTTCTTT. It translates to CASSLEGYGGWDTEAFF.

The chain couples TRBV6-6 to TRBJ2-2; D is perhaps TRBD2 (6 bases). The CDR3 totals 13 residues. V dropped 4 bases and J dropped 3 bases, with 6 bases sitting between them. Germline lookup yields CDR1 MNHNY and CDR2 SVGAGI (reference sequence). CDR3 residues: CASSWGDTGELFF. CDR3 nucleotides: TGTGCCAGCAGTTGGGGGGACACCGGGGAGCTGTTTTTT.

The CDR3 sequence is CASGPDFNEKLFF. As DNA, the CDR3 is TGTGCTAGTGGTCCGGACTTTAATGAAAAACTGTTTTTT. The chain recombines TRBV12-5 with TRBJ1-4; no clear D. Trimming removed 5 bases at V and 4 bases at J, with 8 bases between. The CDR3 extends over 13 amino acids. The germline V gene encodes CDR1 LGHNT and CDR2 FRNRAP. The variable domain in full, completed from reference TRBV12-5 and TRBJ1-4, reads DARVTQTPRHKVTEMGQEVTMRCQPILGHNTVFWYRQTMMQGLELLAYFRNRAPLDDSGMPKDRFSAEMPDATLATLKIQPSEPRDSAVYFCASGPDFNEKLFFGSGTQLSVL.

The V and J genes are TRBV27 and TRBJ2-1, with D perhaps matching TRBD2 (6 bases). Germline CDR1 and CDR2: MNHEY and SMNVEV (reference sequence). V was cut by 3 bases and J by 15 bases, with 15 bases left in between. This CDR3 is built from 12 residues. Here the CDR3 DNA reads TGTGCCAGCAGTTTCCCCGCGGGACCGTGGTTCTTC. The encoded protein is CASSFPAGPWFF.

This clone was counted only a few times. The chain joins TRBV7-9 to TRBJ2-2; D gene ambiguous. Germline V gene data show CDR1 as SEHNR and CDR2 as FQNEAQ (reference sequence). CDR3 length: 12 amino acids. The germline V and J ends were trimmed by 5 bases and 6 bases, with 7 bases remaining between them. CDR3: CASSLSPGELFF. Here the CDR3 DNA reads TGTGCCAGCAGCCTAAGCCCCGGGGAGCTGTTTTTT.

The chain recombines TRBV7-2 with TRBJ2-3; 8 positions agree with TRBD2. CDR3 length: 18 residues. V was pared by 7 bases and J by 4 bases, with 19 bases of the junction left unmatched. The V gene's germline CDR1 is SGHTA and CDR2 FQGNSA. Here the CDR3 reads CASTSRRKRGPRADTQYF. Written as DNA, the CDR3 is TGTGCCAGCACCTCCAGGAGGAAGCGGGGGCCTCGTGCAGATACGCAGTATTTT.

J is TRBJ1-2 and V is TRBV2, with D uncertain. Germline V lookup: CDR1 SNHLY, CDR2 FYNNEI. The V gene lost 4 bases and the J gene lost 0 bases, with 18 bases spanning the gap. This CDR3 has 17 residues. In DNA form, the CDR3 reads TGTGCCAGCAGTGGGATCCCCCCGGAGTTAGCTAACTATGGCTACACCTTC. It specifies CASSGIPPELANYGYTF.

The CDR3 sequence: CASIRSGSTHYEQYF. CDR3 nucleotides: TGTGCCAGCATTCGGTCAGGGTCTACCCACTACGAGCAGTACTTC. The J gene is TRBJ2-7, the V gene TRBV2; maybe TRBD1 (5 bases). V was cut by 7 bases and J by 3 bases, with 19 bases left in between. Germline V gene data show CDR1 as SNHLY and CDR2 as FYNNEI. The CDR3 is 15 amino acids.

The V gene is TRBV7-6, the J gene TRBJ1-1; D gene uncertain. V lost 0 bases to trimming and J lost 5 bases, with 4 bases between them. From germline, CDR1 is SGHVS and CDR2 FNYEAQ. The CDR3 contains 12 residues. CDR3: CASSLAGTEAFF. In DNA, the CDR3 is TGTGCCAGCAGCTTAGCCGGGACTGAAGCTTTCTTT. The full variable domain, with the rest looked up from reference TRBV7-6 and TRBJ1-1, is GAGVSQSPRYKVTKRGQDVALRCDPISGHVSLYWYRQALGQGPEFLTYFNYEAQQDKSGLPNDRFSAERPEGSISTLTIQRTEQRDSAMYRCASSLAGTEAFFGQGTRLTVV.

The gene calls are TRBV6-1 and TRBJ2-2, with D maybe TRBD2 (6 bases). CDR1 and CDR2 (germline): MNHNS, SASEGT. CDR3 size: 15 residues. V was shortened by 1 base and J by 4 bases, with 10 bases between the two germline ends. The CDR3 sequence is CASSEEEGGTGELFF. CDR3 DNA sequence: TGTGCCAGCAGTGAAGAGGAGGGCGGCACCGGGGAGCTGTTTTTT.

The chain employs TRBV7-2 and TRBJ2-6; D is perhaps TRBD2 (7 bases). CDR1 and CDR2 (germline): SGHTA, FQGNSA. CDR3 size: 18 residues. Trimming removed 0 bases at V and 1 base at J, with 13 bases between. CDR3: CASSLAGGLLSGANVLTF. CDR3 DNA: TGTGCCAGCAGCTTAGCGGGGGGGCTTTTGTCTGGGGCCAACGTCCTGACTTTC. Full variable domain (remainder filled in from reference TRBV7-2 and TRBJ2-6): GAGVSQSPSNKVTEKGKDVELRCDPISGHTALYWYRQSLGQGLEFLIYFQGNSAPDKSGLPSDRFSAERTGGSVSTLTIQRTQQEDSAVYLCASSLAGGLLSGANVLTFGAGSRLTVL.